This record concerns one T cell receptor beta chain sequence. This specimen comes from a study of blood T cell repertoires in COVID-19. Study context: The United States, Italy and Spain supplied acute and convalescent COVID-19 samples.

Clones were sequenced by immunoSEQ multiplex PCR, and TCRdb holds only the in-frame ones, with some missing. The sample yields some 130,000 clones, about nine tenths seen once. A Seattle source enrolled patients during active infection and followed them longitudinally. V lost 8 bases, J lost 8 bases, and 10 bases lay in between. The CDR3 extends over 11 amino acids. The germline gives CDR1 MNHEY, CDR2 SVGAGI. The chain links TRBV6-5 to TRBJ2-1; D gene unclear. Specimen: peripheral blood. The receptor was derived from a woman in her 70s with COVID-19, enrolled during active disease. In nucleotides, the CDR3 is TGTGCCAGCGGCATAAGATATGAGCAGTTCTTC. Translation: CASGIRYEQFF.